This TCR beta chain was observed in a study of regulatory T cells in long-lasting Graves disease. This clonotype was detected once. Its antigen remains unidentified. A much bigger clone sits one base away, suggesting this may be a read error. The TCR beta library used iRepertoire HTBI primers with Arm-PCR amplification of CDR3. TCRdb fed the multiplex PCR reads into MiXCR, producing one record per CDR3 protein. There are about 240,000 distinct CDR3 sequences in the sample; 20% occur only once, and about 14% lies in the top ten. Time point denoted: newly diagnosed GD, antithyroid drugs for less than 3 months. Making the TCR library involved RNA that had been extracted from PBMCs. Germline V gives CDR1 MNHEY, CDR2 SVGEGT. The CDR3 length is 15 residues. Study-level findings and limits: Persistent disease exhibited a predilection for TRBV28, TRBJ1-2 and TRBJ2-5. Shared public clonotypes totalled a few thousand in persistent patients, compared with some 920 in new patients.

The receptor was derived from a female donor with Graves disease. This chain joins TRBV6-2 or TRBV6-3 and TRBJ2-2, with 8 nucleotides matching TRBD1. The sample here was peripheral blood mononuclear cells (PBMCs), taken at new diagnosis, from a patient treated with antithyroid drugs. The CDR3: CVSSRTGSNTGELFF. In DNA, the CDR3 is TGTGTCAGCAGTCGGACAGGGTCGAACACCGGGGAGCTGTTTTTT.